One sample yielded the 25 T cell receptor beta chains listed below, sequenced in a study of PD-1 blockade in mismatch repair-deficient tumors (dated by TCRdb to between 2016 and 2019). This specimen's time point label, per the study, means: peripheral blood before pembrolizumab. The library was obtained by the immunoSEQ multiplex PCR assay. The table comes from immuneACCESS by way of TCRdb, which keeps in-frame sequences with V and J called. Part of the clones is missing from these tables; in studies checked, under half for an unresolved V gene and the rest for unknown reasons. The sample contains about 49,000 clones, 77% of them found a single time. The top ten constitute around 3.5% of the sample. Sequences were derived from PBMCs, sampled before pembrolizumab treatment. The receptor set was obtained from an adult with mismatch repair-deficient cancer.

This chain links TRBV27 with TRBJ1-5; 7 nucleotides match TRBD1. J gave up 2 bases and V 6 bases, and 7 bases lay outside the gene matches. The CDR3 consists of 15 residues. CDR1 MNHEY and CDR2 SMNVEV come from the germline V gene (reference sequence). The CDR3 reads CASSPTGWGNQPQHF. The CDR3 nucleotides are TGTGCCAGCAGCCCGACAGGGTGGGGCAATCAGCCCCAGCATTTT.

This chain connects TRBV6-5 to TRBJ2-2, with D unclear. Germline V gene sequence: CDR1 MNHEY, CDR2 SVGAGI. The V end lost 6 bases, the J end lost 0 bases, and 8 bases lay between the germline ends. The CDR3 consists of 14 residues. The CDR3 protein is CASSPTANTGELFF. The CDR3 nucleotides read TGTGCCAGCAGCCCTACGGCGAACACCGGGGAGCTGTTTTTT.

This clone occurred once. The chain is built from TRBV4-1 and TRBJ1-5; D is unclear. The CDR3 is made up of 15 amino acids. Trimming took 0 bases from V and 0 from J, leaving 6 bases between them. Germline CDR1 reads MGHRA; CDR2 reads YSYEKL. The CDR3 coding sequence is TGCGCCAGCAGCCAAGAAGGATATAGCAATCAGCCCCAGCATTTT. Protein product: CASSQEGYSNQPQHF.

The V call is TRBV5-5, the J call TRBJ1-5; tentatively, D is TRBD1 (5 bases). V lost 6 bases, J lost 15 bases, and 25 bases lay in between. The CDR3 consists of 14 residues. Germline-derived CDR1 and CDR2 are SGHKS and YYEKEE (reference sequence). In DNA, the CDR3 is TGTGCCAGCACCAATTTGATCGCGGACAACGAGGGGCATTTT. Amino acid sequence: CASTNLIADNEGHF.

The chain uses TRBV7-2 and TRBJ2-1; TRBD2 agrees at 8 bases. CDR3 length: 14 amino acids. The germline gives CDR1 SGHTA, CDR2 FQGNSA. With V trimmed by 2 bases and J by 8 bases, 5 bases remained unmatched. The CDR3 here is CASSLTSGRYEQFF. CDR3 nucleotide sequence: TGTGCCAGCAGCTTAACGAGCGGGAGATATGAGCAGTTCTTC.

The chain carries TRBV23-1 and TRBJ2-5, with D possibly TRBD1 on 6 matching bases. TRBV23-1 is classed as an ORF, of uncertain function. Trimming shortened V by 6 bases and J by 2 bases, and 16 bases separated the two germline ends. The CDR3 contains 15 residues. DNA of the CDR3: TGCGCCAGCAGCGCCATTACAGGGTGGCAAGAGACCCAGTACTTC. The encoded protein is CASSAITGWQETQYF.

V gene TRBV11-2 combines with J gene TRBJ2-7; 8 bases line up with TRBD2. Germline CDR1 SGHAT, CDR2 FQNNGV. The CDR3 has 15 amino acids. Trimming cost V 5 bases and J 7 bases; bases outside gene matches: 13. The CDR3 region is CASSPQLAALGEQYF. CDR3 coding DNA: TGTGCCAGCAGCCCTCAACTAGCGGCCCTCGGGGAGCAGTACTTC.

This clone was detected once. This sequence joins TRBV23-1 and TRBJ2-7; 8 bases align to TRBD1. TRBV23-1 is noted as an ORF with a role that remains uncertain. Germline trimming cut 0 bases from V and 2 bases from J; bases unmatched to any gene: 12. This CDR3 is built from 18 residues. CDR3 residues: CASSQSLTGQGTPYEQYF. The CDR3 region has the DNA TGCGCCAGCAGTCAATCTTTGACAGGACAGGGTACCCCCTACGAGCAGTACTTC.

The J gene is TRBJ2-5, the V gene TRBV7-2, with D tentatively TRBD1 or TRBD2 (6 bases each). This CDR3 is 13 amino acids long. The V and J ends lost 5 bases and 10 bases respectively, with 17 bases between them. Germline V CDR1 and CDR2: SGHTA, FQGNSA. Here the CDR3 DNA reads TGTGCCAGCAGCAGGGGGGATATTGGCGGCCAGTACTTC. It specifies CASSRGDIGGQYF.

This clone was seen only once. J is TRBJ2-7 and V is TRBV6-1; TRBD2 is a possible D gene (6 bases). The V gene lost 7 bases and the J gene lost 6 bases, with 19 bases spanning the gap. The germline V gene encodes CDR1 MNHNS and CDR2 SASEGT. The CDR3 consists of 14 residues. CDR3 amino acids: CASMGPGLVSEQYF. In DNA, the CDR3 is TGTGCCAGCATGGGTCCGGGACTGGTCTCCGAGCAGTACTTC.

This chain joins TRBV7-9 and TRBJ1-4; D call uncertain. Trimming took off 3 bases at V and 5 bases at J, with 10 bases between the two ends. The CDR3 loop spans 14 amino acids. Germline V lookup: CDR1 SEHNR, CDR2 FQNEAQ (reference sequence). CDR3 in DNA: TGTGCCAGCAGCTTCTTCGGACCAAATGAAAAACTGTTTTTT. This encodes CASSFFGPNEKLFF.

This clone was counted between two and nine times. This sequence joins TRBV9 and TRBJ2-7; unclear D gene. Germline V CDR1 and CDR2: SGDLS, YYNGEE. This CDR3 has 12 residues. The V end lost 0 bases, the J end lost 7 bases, and 8 bases lay between the germline ends. The DNA for the CDR3 is TGTGCCAGCAGCGTAGAAGGAGAGGAGCAGTACTTC. It is translated as CASSVEGEEQYF. Together with reference TRBV9 and TRBJ2-7, the CDR3 gives the full variable domain: DSGVTQTPKHLITATGQRVTLRCSPRSGDLSVYWYQQSLDQGLQFLIQYYNGEERAKGNILERFSAQQFPDLHSELNLSSLELGDSALYFCASSVEGEEQYFGPGTRLTVT.

The rearrangement uses TRBV27 and TRBJ2-2, with 9 bases fitting TRBD1. With V trimmed by 7 bases and J by 6 bases, 9 bases remained unmatched. The V gene's germline CDR1 is MNHEY and CDR2 SMNVEV (reference sequence). The CDR3 is 15 amino acids. CDR3 sequence (DNA): TGTGCCAGCACCATGGGACAGGGTCTTCCCGGGGAGCTGTTTTTT. The encoded protein is CASTMGQGLPGELFF.

The chain couples TRBV5-1 to TRBJ2-7; D possibly corresponds to TRBD2 (7 bases). Germline V gene data show CDR1 as SGHRS and CDR2 as YFSETQ. This CDR3 has 16 residues. V gave up 3 bases and J gave up 0 bases, with 16 bases separating them. The CDR3 here is CASSSRGASSSYEQYF. The CDR3 DNA reads as TGCGCCAGCAGCTCCCGGGGGGCGTCGAGCTCCTACGAGCAGTACTTC.

V gene TRBV6-1 combines with J gene TRBJ2-5; D is possibly TRBD1 or TRBD2 (5 bases each). Germline CDR1 is MNHNS and CDR2 is SASEGT. Trimming removed 4 bases from V and 4 bases from J, with 16 bases in between. The CDR3 is made up of 15 amino acids. The CDR3 nucleotides read TGTGCCAGCAGTGGATCGATTCAGAGGGGAGAGACCCAGTACTTC. This translates into CASSGSIQRGETQYF.

The rearrangement links TRBV19 to TRBJ2-2; D call uncertain. The CDR3 runs 13 residues. The V end lost 7 bases, the J end lost 0 bases, and 6 bases lay between the germline ends. Germline V CDR1 and CDR2: LNHDA, SQIVND (reference sequence). CDR3 amino acids: CASIPPNTGELFF. CDR3 sequence (DNA): TGTGCCAGTATTCCTCCGAACACCGGGGAGCTGTTTTTT.

The V and J genes are TRBV19 and TRBJ1-2; no clear D. The CDR3 has 14 amino acids. V gave up 7 bases and J gave up 2 bases, with 14 bases separating them. The V gene's germline CDR1 is LNHDA and CDR2 SQIVND (reference sequence). The CDR3 loop is CASNPLEANYGYTF. CDR3 bases: TGTGCCAGTAACCCACTGGAGGCCAACTATGGCTACACCTTC. The full variable domain, its missing parts supplied by reference TRBV19 and TRBJ1-2, is DGGITQSPKYLFRKEGQNVTLSCEQNLNHDAMYWYRQDPGQGLRLIYYSQIVNDFQKGDIAEGYSVSREKKESFPLTVTSAQKNPTAFYLCASNPLEANYGYTFGSGTRLTVV.

This clone was seen only once. In nucleotides, the CDR3 is TGTGCCAGCAGCTTAGGGCGAAGTGGTGAATGGGACAATGAGCAGTTCTTC. Translated, it gives CASSLGRSGEWDNEQFF. This chain joins TRBV11-1 and TRBJ2-1; D not resolved. The ends were cut back, 1 base at V and 5 bases at J, with 18 bases in the middle. The CDR3 has 17 residues. Germline V CDR1 and CDR2: SGHAT, FQDESV (reference sequence).

This clone was recorded once. This chain links TRBV19 with TRBJ1-3; D may be TRBD1 (6 bases). Trimming cost V 6 bases and J 0 bases, with 12 bases left between them. The CDR3 spans 15 residues. The germline CDR1 and CDR2 sequences are LNHDA and SQIVND (reference sequence). CDR3 region: CASSDGQSSGNTIYF. The CDR3 DNA is TGTGCCAGTAGCGACGGACAGAGCTCTGGAAACACCATATATTTT. The full variable domain, completed using reference TRBV19 and TRBJ1-3, is DGGITQSPKYLFRKEGQNVTLSCEQNLNHDAMYWYRQDPGQGLRLIYYSQIVNDFQKGDIAEGYSVSREKKESFPLTVTSAQKNPTAFYLCASSDGQSSGNTIYFGEGSWLTVV.

The chain links TRBV19 to TRBJ2-7, with 7 bases fitting TRBD1. Trimming removed 4 bases from V and 2 bases from J; junction bases left unmatched: 8. This CDR3 is 15 amino acids long. CDR1 is LNHDA, CDR2 SQIVND, per germline (reference sequence). The CDR3 DNA sequence: TGTGCCAGTAGTACGTATGGGACAGCAACCTACGAGCAGTACTTC. Translation: CASSTYGTATYEQYF.

The chain links TRBV14 to TRBJ1-1, with 10 bases identical to TRBD1. From germline, CDR1 is SGHDN and CDR2 FVKESK. V shed 4 bases and J 4 bases; nucleotides not matched to a gene: 6. This CDR3 contains 15 residues. The CDR3 loop reads CASSRTGGSTTEAFF. The CDR3 DNA sequence: TGTGCCAGCAGCCGGACAGGGGGATCCACCACTGAAGCTTTCTTT.

The V gene is TRBV7-2, the J gene TRBJ2-5; TRBD1 is a possible D gene (6 bases). V was shortened by 1 base and J by 4 bases, with 13 bases between the two germline ends. The CDR3 loop spans 15 amino acids. Germline V gives CDR1 SGHTA, CDR2 FQGNSA. CDR3 sequence: CASSLGVQGAETQYF. The CDR3 DNA follows: TGTGCCAGCAGCTTAGGGGTACAGGGCGCAGAGACCCAGTACTTC.

This sequence joins TRBV11-2 and TRBJ2-1; 12 bases map to TRBD2. This CDR3 is 15 amino acids long. Looked up from germline, CDR1 is SGHAT and CDR2 is FQNNGV. The V segment lost 5 bases and the J segment 4 bases; nucleotides outside the gene matches: 3. CDR3 residues: CASSPGTSGYNEQFF. CDR3 nucleotides: TGTGCCAGCAGCCCCGGGACTAGCGGGTACAATGAGCAGTTCTTC.

The rearrangement links TRBV4-3 to TRBJ2-1; no clear D. V shed 0 bases and J shed 2 bases, with 17 bases lying between them. Germline CDR1 reads LGHNA; CDR2 reads YSLEER. The CDR3 runs to 18 residues. DNA of the CDR3: TGCGCCAGCAGCCAAGAAGTCGTAGGGCGGAGCCCCTACAATGAGCAGTTCTTC. As protein: CASSQEVVGRSPYNEQFF.

The rearrangement uses TRBV7-9 and TRBJ2-5, with 12 bases identical to TRBD2. Unmatched junction bases numbered 9, after V lost 4 bases and J lost 3 bases. Germline CDR1 is SEHNR and CDR2 is FQNEAQ (reference sequence). The CDR3 totals 17 residues. CDR3 protein: CASSYKTGLAGKETQYF. The CDR3 region has the DNA TGTGCCAGCAGCTATAAGACCGGACTAGCGGGAAAAGAGACCCAGTACTTC.